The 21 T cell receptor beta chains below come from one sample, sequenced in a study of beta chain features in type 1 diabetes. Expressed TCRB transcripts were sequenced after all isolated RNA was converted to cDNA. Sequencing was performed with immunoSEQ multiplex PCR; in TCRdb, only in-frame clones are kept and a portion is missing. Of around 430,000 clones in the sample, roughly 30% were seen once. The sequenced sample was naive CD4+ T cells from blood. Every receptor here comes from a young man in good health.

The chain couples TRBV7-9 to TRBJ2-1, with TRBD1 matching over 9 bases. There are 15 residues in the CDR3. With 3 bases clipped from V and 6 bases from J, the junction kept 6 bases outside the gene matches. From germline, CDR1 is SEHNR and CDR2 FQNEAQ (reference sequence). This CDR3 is CASSFRDRVGNEQFF. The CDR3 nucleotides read TGTGCCAGCAGCTTCCGGGACAGGGTAGGCAATGAGCAGTTCTTC.

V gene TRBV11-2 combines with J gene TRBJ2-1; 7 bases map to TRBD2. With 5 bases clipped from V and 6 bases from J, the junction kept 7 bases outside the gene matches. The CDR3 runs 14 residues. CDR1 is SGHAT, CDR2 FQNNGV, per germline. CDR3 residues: CASSDRGRVNEQFF. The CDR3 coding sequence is TGTGCCAGCAGCGACAGAGGGAGGGTCAATGAGCAGTTCTTC.

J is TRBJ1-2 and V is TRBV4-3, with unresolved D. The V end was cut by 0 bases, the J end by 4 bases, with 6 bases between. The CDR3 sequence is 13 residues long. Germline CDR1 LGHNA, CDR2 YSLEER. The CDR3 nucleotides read TGCGCCAGCAGCCAAGAGACCTTCTATGGCTACACCTTC. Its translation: CASSQETFYGYTF.

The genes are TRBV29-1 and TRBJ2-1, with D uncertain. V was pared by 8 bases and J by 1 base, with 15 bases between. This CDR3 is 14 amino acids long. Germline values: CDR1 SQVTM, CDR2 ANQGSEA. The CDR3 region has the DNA TGCAGCTTCGGACCAGGTGGTTCCTACAATGAGCAGTTCTTC. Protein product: CSFGPGGSYNEQFF.

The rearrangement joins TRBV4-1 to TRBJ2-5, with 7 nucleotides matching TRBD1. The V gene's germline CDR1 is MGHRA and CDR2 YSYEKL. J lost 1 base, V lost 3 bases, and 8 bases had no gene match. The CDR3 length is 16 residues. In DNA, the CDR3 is TGCGCCAGCAGCCAGGGACCCGGGACAGTCCAAGAGACCCAGTACTTC. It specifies CASSQGPGTVQETQYF.

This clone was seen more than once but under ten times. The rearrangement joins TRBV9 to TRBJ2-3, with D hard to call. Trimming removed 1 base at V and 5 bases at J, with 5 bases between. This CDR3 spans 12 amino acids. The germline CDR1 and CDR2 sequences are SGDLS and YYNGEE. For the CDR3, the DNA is TGTGCCAGCAGCGTACTTCAAGATACGCAGTATTTT. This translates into CASSVLQDTQYF.

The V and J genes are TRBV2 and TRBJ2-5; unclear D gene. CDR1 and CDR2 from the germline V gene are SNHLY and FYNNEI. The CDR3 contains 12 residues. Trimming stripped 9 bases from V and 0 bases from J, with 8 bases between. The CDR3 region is CARGHNQETQYF. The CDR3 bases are TGTGCCAGAGGGCACAACCAAGAGACCCAGTACTTC. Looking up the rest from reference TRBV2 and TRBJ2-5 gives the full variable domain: EPEVTQTPSHQVTQMGQEVILRCVPISNHLYFYWYRQILGQKVEFLVSFYNNEISEKSEIFDDQFSVERPDGSNFTLKIRSTKLEDSAMYFCARGHNQETQYFGPGTRLLVL.

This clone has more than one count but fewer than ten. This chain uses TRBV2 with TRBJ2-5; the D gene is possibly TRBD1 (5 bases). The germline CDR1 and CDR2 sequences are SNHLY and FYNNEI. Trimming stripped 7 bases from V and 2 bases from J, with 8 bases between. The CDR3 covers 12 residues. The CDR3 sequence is CASTQGQETQYF. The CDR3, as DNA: TGTGCCAGCACTCAGGGTCAAGAGACCCAGTACTTC. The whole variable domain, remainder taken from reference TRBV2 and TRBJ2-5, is EPEVTQTPSHQVTQMGQEVILRCVPISNHLYFYWYRQILGQKVEFLVSFYNNEISEKSEIFDDQFSVERPDGSNFTLKIRSTKLEDSAMYFCASTQGQETQYFGPGTRLLVL.

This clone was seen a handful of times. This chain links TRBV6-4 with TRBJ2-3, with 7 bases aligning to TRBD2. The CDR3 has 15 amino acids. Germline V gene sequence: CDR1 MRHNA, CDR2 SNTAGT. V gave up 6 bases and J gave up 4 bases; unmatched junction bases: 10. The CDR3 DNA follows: TGTGCCAGCAGGCAACTAGCGACTCGGGCAGATACGCAGTATTTT. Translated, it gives CASRQLATRADTQYF.

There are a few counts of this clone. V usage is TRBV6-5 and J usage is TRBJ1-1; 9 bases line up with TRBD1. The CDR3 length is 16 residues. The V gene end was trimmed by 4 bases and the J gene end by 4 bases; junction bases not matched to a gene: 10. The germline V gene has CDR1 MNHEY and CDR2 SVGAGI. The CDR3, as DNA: TGTGCCAGCAGTTTGCTTTCCGGGACAGGGCGCACTGAAGCTTTCTTT. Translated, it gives CASSLLSGTGRTEAFF.

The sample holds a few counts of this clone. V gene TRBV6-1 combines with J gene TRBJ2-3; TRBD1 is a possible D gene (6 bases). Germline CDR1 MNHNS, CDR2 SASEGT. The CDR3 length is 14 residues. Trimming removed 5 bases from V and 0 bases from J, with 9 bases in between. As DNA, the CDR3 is TGTGCCAGCAGTAGGGACACTAGCACAGATACGCAGTATTTT. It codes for CASSRDTSTDTQYF.

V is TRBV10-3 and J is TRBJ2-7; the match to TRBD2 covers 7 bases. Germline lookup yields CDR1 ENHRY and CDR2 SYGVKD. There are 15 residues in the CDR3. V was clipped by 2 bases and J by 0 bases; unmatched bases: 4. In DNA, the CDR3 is TGTGCCATCAGTGAGCCGAGGACTAGCTCCTACGAGCAGTACTTC. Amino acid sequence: CAISEPRTSSYEQYF.

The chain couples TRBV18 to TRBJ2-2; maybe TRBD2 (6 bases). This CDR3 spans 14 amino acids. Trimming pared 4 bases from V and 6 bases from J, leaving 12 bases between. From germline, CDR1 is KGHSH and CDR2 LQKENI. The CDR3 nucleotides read TGTGCCAGCTCACGACGGGAGAATGCCGGGGAGCTGTTTTTT. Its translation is CASSRRENAGELFF.

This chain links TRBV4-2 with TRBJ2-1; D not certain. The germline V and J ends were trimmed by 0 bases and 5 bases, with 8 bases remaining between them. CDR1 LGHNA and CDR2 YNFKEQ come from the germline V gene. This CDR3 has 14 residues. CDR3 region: CASSQDSRNNEQFF. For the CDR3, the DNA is TGTGCCAGCAGCCAAGACAGCAGAAACAATGAGCAGTTCTTC.

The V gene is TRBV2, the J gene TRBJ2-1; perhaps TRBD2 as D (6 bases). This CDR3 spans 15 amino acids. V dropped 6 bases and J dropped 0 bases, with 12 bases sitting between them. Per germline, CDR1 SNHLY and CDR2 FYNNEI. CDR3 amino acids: CASRKDYPSYNEQFF. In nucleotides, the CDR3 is TGTGCCAGCAGGAAGGACTACCCCTCCTACAATGAGCAGTTCTTC.

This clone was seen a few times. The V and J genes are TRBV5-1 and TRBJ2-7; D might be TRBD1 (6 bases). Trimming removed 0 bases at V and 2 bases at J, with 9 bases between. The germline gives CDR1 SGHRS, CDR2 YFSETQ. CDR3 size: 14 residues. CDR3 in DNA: TGCGCCAGCAGCTTGGCCTACAGGGCCTACGAGCAGTACTTC. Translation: CASSLAYRAYEQYF.

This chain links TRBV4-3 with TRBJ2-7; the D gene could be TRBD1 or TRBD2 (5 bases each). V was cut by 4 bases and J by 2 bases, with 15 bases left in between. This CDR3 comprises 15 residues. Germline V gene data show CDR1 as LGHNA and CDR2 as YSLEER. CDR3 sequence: CASSRLRDGPYEQYF. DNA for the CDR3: TGCGCCAGCAGCCGTCTCCGGGACGGTCCCTACGAGCAGTACTTC.

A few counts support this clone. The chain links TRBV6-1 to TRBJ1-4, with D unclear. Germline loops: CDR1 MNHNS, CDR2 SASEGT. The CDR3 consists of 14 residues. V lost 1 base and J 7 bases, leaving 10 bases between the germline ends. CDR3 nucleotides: TGTGCCAGCAGTGAAGGAGGCTGGGGTGAAAAACTGTTTTTT. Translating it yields CASSEGGWGEKLFF.

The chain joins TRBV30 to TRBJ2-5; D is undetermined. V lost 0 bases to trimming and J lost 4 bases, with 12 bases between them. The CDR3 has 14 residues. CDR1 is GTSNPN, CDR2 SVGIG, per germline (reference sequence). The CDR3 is CAWSVLSLGETQYF. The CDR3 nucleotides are TGTGCCTGGAGTGTACTCTCGCTTGGAGAGACCCAGTACTTC.

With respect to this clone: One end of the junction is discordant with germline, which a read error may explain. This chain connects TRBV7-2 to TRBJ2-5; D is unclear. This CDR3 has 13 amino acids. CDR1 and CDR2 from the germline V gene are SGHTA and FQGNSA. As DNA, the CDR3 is TGTGCCAGCAGCCGCTCCCGGCAAGGGACCCAGTACTTC. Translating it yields CASSRSRQGTQYF. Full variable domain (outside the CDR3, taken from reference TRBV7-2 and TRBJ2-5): GAGVSQSPSNKVTEKGKDVELRCDPISGHTALYWYRQSLGQGLEFLIYFQGNSAPDKSGLPSDRFSAERTGGSVSTLTIQRTQQEDSAVYLCASSRSRQGTQYFGPGTRLLVL.

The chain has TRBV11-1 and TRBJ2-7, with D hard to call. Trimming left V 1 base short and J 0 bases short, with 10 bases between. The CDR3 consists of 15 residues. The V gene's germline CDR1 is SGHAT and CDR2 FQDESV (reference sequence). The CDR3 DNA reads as TGTGCCAGCAGCTTAGGGTCTAAGAGCTCCTACGAGCAGTACTTC. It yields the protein CASSLGSKSSYEQYF.